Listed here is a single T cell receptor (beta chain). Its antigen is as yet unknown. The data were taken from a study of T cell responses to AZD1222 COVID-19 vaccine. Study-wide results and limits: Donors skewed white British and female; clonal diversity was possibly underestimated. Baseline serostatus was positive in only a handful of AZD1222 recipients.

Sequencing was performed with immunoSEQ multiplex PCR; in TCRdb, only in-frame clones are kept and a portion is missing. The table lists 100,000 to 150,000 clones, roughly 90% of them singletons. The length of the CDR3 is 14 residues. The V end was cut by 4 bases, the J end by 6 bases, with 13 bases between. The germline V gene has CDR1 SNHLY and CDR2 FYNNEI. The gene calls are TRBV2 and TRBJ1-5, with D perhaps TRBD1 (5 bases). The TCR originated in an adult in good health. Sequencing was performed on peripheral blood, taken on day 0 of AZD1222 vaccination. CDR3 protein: CASSVLGAGQPQHF. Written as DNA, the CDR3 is TGTGCCAGCAGTGTTTTAGGGGCGGGTCAGCCCCAGCATTTT.